These T cell receptor beta chains were read from a single sample in a study of cytomegalovirus exposure and HLA in healthy donors. Assay used: immunoSEQ multiplex PCR; TCRdb lists only in-frame clones, some missing. Of about 240,000 clones listed, more than 75% are singletons. The specimen was PBMCs. Source of these receptors: a woman aged 35 to 49 in good health and CMV-seropositive. Both conserved end residues are trimmed from each CDR3.

TRBV7-2,TRBJ2-1,ASSLAILGGDEQF
TRBV6-5,TRBJ2-5,ASTAQSRGKTQY
TRBV19,TRBJ1-5,ASSPGRAGNQPQH
TRBV5-1,TRBJ2-1,ASSLVAGGYNEQF
TRBV2,TRBJ1-2,ASSAITRRTGTNYGYT
TRBV7-2,TRBJ2-1,ASSLRAGTSINEQF
TRBV4-2,TRBJ1-5,ASSQADRGSNQPQH
TRBV11-2,TRBJ2-1,ASNPRTGGASYNEQF
TRBV7-9,TRBJ1-1,ASSLIRTNTEAF
TRBV11-2,TRBJ1-3,ASSLGQSSGNTIY
TRBV4-2,TRBJ1-2,ASSRPQGEDGYT
TRBV7-2,TRBJ2-7,ASSLVAQGSYEQY
TRBV7-9,TRBJ1-6,ASSYRGANNSPLH
TRBV18,TRBJ2-7,ASSPRAPYEQY
TRBV6-5,NA,ASSRLEGYEQY
TRBV5-6,TRBJ1-1,ASSQGQGTEAF
TRBV9,TRBJ1-2,ASSAGTGGDGYT
TRBV6-5,TRBJ2-2,ASSLAGGELF